This TCR beta chain appears in the sequencing data of a study of cytomegalovirus exposure and HLA in healthy donors. Some clones are missing from TCRdb's copy, which holds only in-frame ones; the method was immunoSEQ multiplex PCR. The sample includes about 190,000 clones, more than 70% of them seen just once. Study-level results: The study put 150 to 200 TCR beta chains on its list as cytomegalovirus-associated.

Regarding this clone: As yet, its antigen is unknown.

V was shortened by 4 bases and J by 0 bases, with 3 bases between the two germline ends. This CDR3 has 13 residues. Per germline, CDR1 LNHDA and CDR2 SQIVND (reference sequence). The chain employs TRBV19 and TRBJ2-2; no clear D. Source material: PBMCs. The receptor was derived from a woman aged 18-35 years in good health and CMV-seronegative. The CDR3: CASSTSNTGELFF. CDR3 bases: TGTGCCAGTAGTACTTCGAACACCGGGGAGCTGTTTTTT.